This paragraph reports one T cell receptor beta chain. These data belong to a study of blood T cell repertoires in COVID-19. Study-level background: From the United States, Italy and Spain came samples of acute and convalescent COVID-19. T cells, B-cell-depleted T cells, or PBMCs provided the cDNA or gDNA that served as material.

Germline V lookup: CDR1 SGHTA, CDR2 FQGTGA. V trimming: 2 bases; J trimming: 5 bases; junction bases outside the gene matches: 6. CDR3 size: 15 residues. Profiling relied on immunoSEQ multiplex PCR, and the TCRdb table lists in-frame clones only, not all of them. The repertoire holds 250,000 to 300,000 clones, with approximately 81% as singletons. This TCR came from an older woman with active or convalescent COVID-19. Sequencing was carried out using peripheral blood. This chain connects TRBV7-3 to TRBJ1-2; TRBD1 agrees at 9 bases. CDR3 in amino acids: CASSLSGQGRYGYTF. The CDR3 DNA reads as TGTGCCAGCAGCTTATCGGGACAGGGTCGATATGGCTACACCTTC.